The 18 T cell receptor beta chains in this list originate from one sample, sequenced in a study of blood T cells in healthy people across ages. A J-beta primer mix and a sample-barcoded 5' primer were used in a second PCR of roughly 7 to 12 cycles. TCRdb recomputed calls from the 5' RACE reads with MiXCR, one row per CDR3 protein. The sample has roughly 1.9 million distinct CDR3 sequences, around 42% seen once. The sample comprised blood. The receptors were gathered from a human donor in good health.

This clonotype is a singleton in its sample. V is TRBV13 and J is TRBJ2-1; 8 bases align to TRBD2. Germline trimming cut 4 bases from V and 8 bases from J; bases unmatched to any gene: 10. This CDR3 contains 15 residues. The germline V gene encodes CDR1 PRHDT and CDR2 FYEKMQ (reference sequence). CDR3 nucleotides: TGTGCCAGCAGCTCTACGGGGGGGGATTTAGATGAGCAGTTCTTC. Its protein product is CASSSTGGDLDEQFF.

The chain joins TRBV4-2 to TRBJ2-3; the match to TRBD2 covers 8 bases. Germline CDR1 reads LGHNA; CDR2 reads YNFKEQ. J lost 5 bases, V lost 5 bases, and 9 bases had no gene match. The CDR3 spans 15 residues. The CDR3 is CASSKISGGEDTQYF. CDR3 nucleotide sequence: TGTGCCAGCAGCAAAATTTCGGGGGGGGAAGATACGCAGTATTTT.

The chain employs TRBV6-5 and TRBJ2-1; 7 bases agree with TRBD1. V lost 4 bases to trimming and J lost 4 bases; unmatched junction nucleotides: 10. Germline values: CDR1 MNHEY, CDR2 SVGAGI. The CDR3 sequence is 16 residues long. CDR3 in amino acids: CASSSRQGQSYNEQFF. In DNA form, the CDR3 reads TGTGCCAGCAGTTCTCGCCAGGGACAGTCTTACAATGAGCAGTTCTTC.

This clonotype was counted only a few times. The chain combines TRBV19 with TRBJ1-4; D not resolved. Germline CDR1 is LNHDA and CDR2 is SQIVND (reference sequence). The CDR3 length is 16 residues. The V and J ends lost 3 bases and 4 bases respectively, with 15 bases between them. CDR3 DNA sequence: TGTGCCAGTAGTATCGACGGACCGGGCGATAATGAAAAACTGTTTTTT. Protein product: CASSIDGPGDNEKLFF.

The chain employs TRBV14 and TRBJ2-4, with D possibly called TRBD1 or TRBD2 (5 bases each). The J call may be in error: the DNA end matches TRBJ2-7 better. CDR1 and CDR2 (germline): SGHDN, FVKESK. The CDR3 has 17 amino acids. The CDR3 here is CASSLNWRGALTYEQYF. The DNA of the CDR3 is TGTGCCAGCAGCCTCAATTGGCGAGGGGCACTGACCTACGAGCAGTACTTC.

The CDR3 coding sequence is TGTGCCAGCAGTTCACCACCGGGACAGGGGATCAATGAGCAGTTCTTC. Translated: CASSSPPGQGINEQFF. The chain employs TRBV6-5 and TRBJ2-1; 10 bases are a match to TRBD1. Germline V gene lookup returns CDR1 MNHEY and CDR2 SVGAGI. The CDR3 contains 16 residues. The V and J ends lost 4 bases and 6 bases, in that order; junction bases with no gene match: 9.

This clonotype has only a few counts. The genes are TRBV28 and TRBJ2-7, with D perhaps matching TRBD1 or TRBD2 (5 bases each). Trimming took 7 bases from V and 5 from J, leaving 12 bases between them. The CDR3 is made up of 12 amino acids. Germline lookup yields CDR1 MDHEN and CDR2 SYDVKM. CDR3 residues: CASTYPGHEQYF. The DNA for the CDR3 is TGTGCCAGCACCTACCCGGGACACGAGCAGTACTTC.

This clonotype came up a few times. This chain uses TRBV4-2 with TRBJ1-2, with a possible D match to TRBD1 (6 bases). Trimming removed 0 bases from V and 5 bases from J, with 13 bases in between. CDR3 length: 15 amino acids. Germline values: CDR1 LGHNA, CDR2 YNFKEQ. The CDR3 region is CASSQEGHQLYGYTF. CDR3 coding DNA: TGTGCCAGCAGCCAAGAGGGACACCAGTTATATGGCTACACCTTC.

CDR3 in amino acids: CASSLVTTGGVQYF. CDR3 DNA sequence: TGTGCCAGCAGCTTAGTAACGACAGGGGGCGTGCAGTACTTC. J is TRBJ2-7 and V is TRBV7-9; the match to TRBD1 covers 10 bases. J lost 9 bases, V lost 1 base, and 6 bases had no gene match. CDR1 SEHNR and CDR2 FQNEAQ come from the germline V gene (reference sequence). The CDR3 has 14 amino acids.

The CDR3 is CASSAGTGFCYGYTF. CDR3 sequence (DNA): TGTGCCAGCAGCGCAGGGACAGGCTTCTGCTATGGCTACACCTTC. The V call is TRBV9, the J call TRBJ1-2; 8 bases are shared with TRBD1. The germline CDR1 and CDR2 sequences are SGDLS and YYNGEE. Germline trimming cut 3 bases from V and 4 bases from J; bases unmatched to any gene: 8. The CDR3 sequence is 15 residues long.

V is TRBV5-1 and J is TRBJ2-4, with D perhaps being TRBD1 or TRBD2 (5 bases each). Germline V gene lookup returns CDR1 SGHRS and CDR2 YFSETQ. V was pared by 0 bases and J by 6 bases, with 13 bases between. The CDR3 runs to 15 residues. CDR3 sequence: CASSLGGDAGNIQYF. Here the CDR3 DNA reads TGCGCCAGCAGCTTGGGGGGCGACGCGGGAAACATTCAGTACTTC.

This clonotype was counted only a few times. The chain is built from TRBV2 and TRBJ1-1; D unclear. V lost 9 bases to trimming and J lost 8 bases, with 16 bases between them. CDR3 size: 12 residues. CDR1 and CDR2 (germline): SNHLY, FYNNEI. CDR3 amino acids: CASSPGPWEAFF. CDR3 nucleotides: TGTGCCAGTAGTCCGGGCCCTTGGGAAGCTTTCTTT.

The V and J genes are TRBV3-1 and TRBJ1-1, with D unclear. V lost 0 bases and J 3 bases, leaving 11 bases between the germline ends. CDR1 and CDR2 (germline): LGHDT, YNNKEL (reference sequence). The CDR3 extends over 15 amino acids. CDR3 bases: TGTGCCAGCAGCCAAGATAAAGGGTGGGACACTGAAGCTTTCTTT. As protein: CASSQDKGWDTEAFF. Full variable domain (outside the CDR3, taken from reference TRBV3-1 and TRBJ1-1): DTAVSQTPKYLVTQMGNDKSIKCEQNLGHDTMYWYKQDSKKFLKIMFSYNNKELIINETVPNRFSPKSPDKAHLNLHINSLELGDSAVYFCASSQDKGWDTEAFFGQGTRLTVV.

This clonotype was observed a few times. V and J are TRBV5-1 and TRBJ2-3, with D perhaps given as TRBD1 or TRBD2 (6 bases each). CDR1 is SGHRS and CDR2 is YFSETQ in the germline V gene. The ends were cut back, 2 bases at V and 4 bases at J, with 11 bases in the middle. This CDR3 spans 14 amino acids. CDR3 bases: TGCGCCAGCAGCTTTGGGGGGCTATCAGATACGCAGTATTTT. Encoded protein: CASSFGGLSDTQYF.

This clonotype was picked up a small number of times. The chain has TRBV20-1 and TRBJ2-1, with 11 bases matching TRBD2. CDR1 and CDR2 from the germline V gene are DFQATT and SNEGSKA (reference sequence). The length of the CDR3 is 16 residues. V dropped 0 bases and J dropped 8; count of bases not matched to a gene: 9. The CDR3 DNA sequence: TGCAGTGCTAGAGATCTTTATAGCGGGGGGGCCTATGAGCAGTTCTTC. This gives the protein CSARDLYSGGAYEQFF.

The rearrangement uses TRBV7-9 and TRBJ1-2; TRBD1 might be the D (6 bases). Germline-derived CDR1 and CDR2 are SEHNR and FQNEAQ (reference sequence). The CDR3 consists of 11 residues. V shed 8 bases and J shed 7 bases, with 11 bases lying between them. The DNA for the CDR3 is TGTGCCAGCGGGGGCGATGGTGGCTACACCTTC. Translation gives CASGGDGGYTF.

This clonotype was seen repeatedly, ten times or more. This chain connects TRBV6-5 to TRBJ2-5; 9 bases match TRBD1. J was trimmed by 5 bases and V by 2 bases; bases with no gene match: 6. Germline assignment: CDR1 MNHEY and CDR2 SVGAGI. The CDR3 covers 15 residues. DNA for the CDR3: TGTGCCAGCAGTTACGGGACAGGGTATGGGGAGACCCAGTACTTC. Translation gives CASSYGTGYGETQYF.

This clonotype was detected a few times. The rearrangement joins TRBV20-1 to TRBJ2-7; 13 nucleotides line up with TRBD2. The CDR3 sequence is 13 residues long. In germline, CDR1 is DFQATT, CDR2 SNEGSKA (reference sequence). Unmatched junction bases numbered 5, after V lost 6 bases and J lost 6 bases. CDR3 sequence (DNA): TGCAGTGCCGGGACTAGCGGGGTTGGCGAGCAGTACTTC. It specifies CSAGTSGVGEQYF.